A single sample gave rise to the 8 T cell receptor beta chains below, sequenced in a study of T cells in localized non-small cell lung cancer. The repertoire was sequenced with immunoSEQ multiplex PCR; TCRdb's copy has only in-frame clones and lacks some. The table has about 78,000 clones, roughly 81% seen once; the top ten hold 2.8%. The specimen comprised peripheral blood, sampled before any cancer treatment. These receptors were collected from a man aged 40 to 69 with stage I lung adenocarcinoma.

V and J are TRBV9 and TRBJ2-2; 10 nucleotides match TRBD2. This CDR3 spans 18 amino acids. The ends lost 0 bases at V and 2 bases at J; junction bases unmatched: 7. Germline CDR1 SGDLS, CDR2 YYNGEE. The CDR3: CASSVGPSGGTNTGELFF. The CDR3 bases are TGTGCCAGCAGCGTAGGTCCTAGCGGGGGCACTAACACCGGGGAGCTGTTTTTT.

This clone has only one observation. The chain couples TRBV13 to TRBJ2-7; perhaps TRBD1 as D (6 bases). The V gene's germline CDR1 is PRHDT and CDR2 FYEKMQ (reference sequence). The CDR3 has 13 residues. Trimming took off 3 bases at V and 5 bases at J, with 11 bases between the two ends. Here the CDR3 DNA reads TGTGCCAGCAGCTTGGGCAGGGGCAACGAGCAGTACTTC. The encoded protein is CASSLGRGNEQYF.

The chain uses TRBV4-1 and TRBJ2-3; 8 bases align to TRBD1. Germline V gives CDR1 MGHRA, CDR2 YSYEKL. Germline trimming cut 4 bases from V and 6 bases from J; bases unmatched to any gene: 6. The CDR3 loop spans 14 amino acids. The CDR3 protein is CASSPTDRGDTQYF. The CDR3 bases are TGCGCCAGCAGCCCTACAGACAGGGGCGATACGCAGTATTTT.

This clone has a handful of counts. The genes are TRBV2 and TRBJ2-5; TRBD2 aligns across 8 bases. Germline V gives CDR1 SNHLY, CDR2 FYNNEI. Unmatched junction bases numbered 8, after V lost 6 bases and J lost 5 bases. The CDR3 has 14 residues. CDR3 sequence: CASSLRTGGETQYF. The CDR3, as DNA: TGTGCCAGCAGCCTTCGGACGGGAGGGGAGACCCAGTACTTC.

The V call is TRBV28, the J call TRBJ2-1, with 11 bases lining up with TRBD1. The V gene's germline CDR1 is MDHEN and CDR2 SYDVKM. The CDR3 has 15 residues. The ends lost 6 bases at V and 3 bases at J; junction bases unmatched: 4. CDR3 in DNA: TGTGCCAGCAGACCCGGGACAGGGGGCTACAATGAGCAGTTCTTC. Translated, it gives CASRPGTGGYNEQFF. Combining the CDR3 with reference TRBV28 and TRBJ2-1 gives the whole variable domain DVKVTQSSRYLVKRTGEKVFLECVQDMDHENMFWYRQDPGLGLRLIYFSYDVKMKEKGDIPEGYSVSREKKERFSLILESASTNQTSMYLCASRPGTGGYNEQFFGPGTRLTVL.

This chain joins TRBV19 and TRBJ1-5; TRBD1 agrees at 9 bases. Germline trimming cut 5 bases from V and 4 bases from J; bases unmatched to any gene: 3. The CDR3 contains 14 residues. CDR1 LNHDA and CDR2 SQIVND come from the germline V gene (reference sequence). CDR3 in DNA: TGTGCCAGTAGTTTGACAGGGGGAAATCAGCCCCAGCATTTT. As protein: CASSLTGGNQPQHF.

This chain joins TRBV19 and TRBJ2-7; a possible D gene is TRBD1 (5 bases). Germline V gives CDR1 LNHDA, CDR2 SQIVND (reference sequence). Trimming cost V 5 bases and J 0 bases, with 11 bases left between them. There are 14 residues in the CDR3. In nucleotides, the CDR3 is TGTGCCAGTAGTCTGACAGTCAGCTCCTACGAGCAGTACTTC. Translating it yields CASSLTVSSYEQYF.

CDR3 region: CVAGIGRNQPQHF. The CDR3 DNA reads as TGTGTCGCGGGGATTGGGCGCAATCAGCCCCAGCATTTT. The gene calls are TRBV5-3 and TRBJ1-5; unclear D gene. TRBV5-3 is recorded as an ORF, its role being uncertain. The CDR3 covers 13 residues.